Below are 3 T cell receptor beta chains sequenced from a single sample in a study of shared clonotypes between healthy human individuals. Some clones are missing from TCRdb's copy, which holds only in-frame ones; the method was immunoSEQ multiplex PCR. The table includes millions of clones, 85% to 95% detected once. Sequencing was carried out using naive CD4+ T cells sorted from blood. As for subset: CD45RA+ positively selected. These receptors all come from a man aged 18 to 29 in good health.

The CDR3 DNA follows: TGTGCCAGCAGTTACGACGGTTATACAACTAATGAAAAACTGTTTTTT. Amino acids: CASSYDGYTTNEKLFF. The chain is built from TRBV6-6 and TRBJ1-4; the D is unclear. Germline assignment: CDR1 MNHNY and CDR2 SVGAGI (reference sequence). V gave up 2 bases and J gave up 0 bases, with 10 bases separating them. The CDR3 covers 16 residues.

The CDR3 bases are TGTGCCAGTAGTCCGGGACAGGGGGACACTGAAGCTTTCTTT. Its protein product is CASSPGQGDTEAFF. The chain carries TRBV19 and TRBJ1-1, with 11 bases fitting TRBD1. Losses at the gene ends were 5 bases for V and 3 bases for J; bases not matched to a gene: 2. Germline values: CDR1 LNHDA, CDR2 SQIVND (reference sequence). The CDR3 has 14 residues. Based on the CDR3 plus reference TRBV19 and TRBJ1-1, the full variable domain is DGGITQSPKYLFRKEGQNVTLSCEQNLNHDAMYWYRQDPGQGLRLIYYSQIVNDFQKGDIAEGYSVSREKKESFPLTVTSAQKNPTAFYLCASSPGQGDTEAFFGQGTRLTVV.

As to this clone: At the DNA level, this CDR3 is encoded by other sequences in the same sample as well. The V and J genes are TRBV7-2 and TRBJ2-7; D is unclear. Trimming left V 0 bases short and J 0 bases short, with 6 bases between. The CDR3 totals 14 residues. The V gene's germline CDR1 is SGHTA and CDR2 FQGNSA. The CDR3 here is CASSLAAGSYEQYF. The CDR3 DNA sequence: TGTGCCAGCAGCTTAGCAGCAGGCTCCTACGAGCAGTACTTC.